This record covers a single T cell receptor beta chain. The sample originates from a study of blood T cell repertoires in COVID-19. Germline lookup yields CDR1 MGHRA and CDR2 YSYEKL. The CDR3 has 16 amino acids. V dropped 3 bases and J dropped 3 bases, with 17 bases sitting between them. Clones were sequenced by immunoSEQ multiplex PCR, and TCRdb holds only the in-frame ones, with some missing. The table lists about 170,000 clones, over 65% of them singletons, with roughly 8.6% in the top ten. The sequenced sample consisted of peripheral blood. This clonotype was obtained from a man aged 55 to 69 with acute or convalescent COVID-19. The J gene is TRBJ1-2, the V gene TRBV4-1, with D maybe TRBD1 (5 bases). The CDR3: CASSHPRGRSHYGYTF. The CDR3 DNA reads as TGCGCCAGCAGCCATCCTAGGGGAAGATCCCACTATGGCTACACCTTC.